Listed below are T cell receptor beta chains from one sample, sequenced in a study of cytomegalovirus exposure and HLA in healthy donors. Produced via immunoSEQ multiplex PCR; TCRdb's table is partial and in-frame only. The sample lists approximately 170,000 clones; approximately 67% were seen once. The sample taken for sequencing was PBMCs. These receptors came from a woman aged 18-29 years in good health and CMV-seropositive. CDR3s include the opening cysteine and the closing phenylalanine or tryptophan. A D gene is named only where the DNA matches it firmly. Clone size is shown for a subset of rows, as once, few, many or a class of expanded clone.

j_call d_call clone_size v_call cdr3_nt cdr3_aa
TRBJ1-1 TRBD1 NA TRBV19 TGTGCCAGCTCGCTCGGGACAGGGGGAACTGAAGCTTTCTTT CASSLGTGGTEAFF
TRBJ2-2 TRBD2 NA TRBV30 TGTGCCTCCATAAGGGATGCGGGGGGGCGTCTCACCGGGGAGCTGTTTTTT CASIRDAGGRLTGELFF
TRBJ1-3 TRBD1 once TRBV2 TGTGCCAGCAGGCACTGGACAGGGCCTGGAAACACCATATATTTT CASRHWTGPGNTIYF
TRBJ2-7 NA NA TRBV12-5 TGTGCTAGTGGATCTACAGGGTATAGCTCCTACGAGCAGTACTTC CASGSTGYSSYEQYF
TRBJ2-1 NA NA TRBV6-5 TGTGCCAGCAGTTACCGAGGGTACGGTGGCAATGAGCAGTTCTTC CASSYRGYGGNEQFF
TRBJ2-5 NA NA TRBV25-1 TGTGCCAGCAGTGGTCAGGCCTACATGTGGGAGACCCAGTACTTC CASSGQAYMWETQYF
TRBJ2-7 NA NA TRBV4-1 TGCGCCAGCAGCCAAGCGGACAGACCCTACGAGCAGTACTTC CASSQADRPYEQYF
TRBJ2-7 TRBD2 NA TRBV9 TGTGCCAGCAGCGGATTAGCGGGACCTTGGGAGCAGTACTTC CASSGLAGPWEQYF
TRBJ1-5 NA few TRBV6-1 TGTGCCAGCAGTGACTGGCAGGGTGGCAATCAGCCCCAGCATTTT CASSDWQGGNQPQHF
TRBJ1-2 TRBD1 NA TRBV4-2 TGTGCCAGCAGCCGGGGCCTTAGACAGGGGGACTATGGCTACACCTTC CASSRGLRQGDYGYTF
TRBJ2-3 TRBD2 NA TRBV7-7 TGTGCTAGCAGCTTACCCTGCGGGAGGGACCCTTTT CASSLPCGRDPF
TRBJ2-3 NA NA TRBV30 TGTGCCTGGAGGCGCGTGACAGATACGCAGTATTTT CAWRRVTDTQYF
TRBJ1-2 NA NA TRBV4-1 TGCGCCAGCAGCCAGGGACACCTCTATGGCTACACCTTC CASSQGHLYGYTF
TRBJ1-2 TRBD1 NA TRBV12-5 TGTGCTAGTGGTTCCCCGGGACAGGGGAGCTATGGCTACACCTTC CASGSPGQGSYGYTF
TRBJ1-1 TRBD1 NA TRBV4-1 TGCGCCAGCAGCCAAATGAGGGGGCCGAACACTGAAGCTTTCTTT CASSQMRGPNTEAFF
TRBJ2-7 TRBD1 few TRBV28 TGTGCCAGCAGCCTCCCAATGGAGGGACAGGGTTCCTACGAGCAGTACTTC CASSLPMEGQGSYEQYF
TRBJ2-7 NA NA TRBV18 TGTGCCAGCTCACCCCGGGAGTACCAGTTCTACGAGCAGTACTTC CASSPREYQFYEQYF
TRBJ1-4 NA few TRBV28 TGTGCCAGCAGCTATCCTACGACAGAAAAACTGTTTTTT CASSYPTTEKLFF
TRBJ2-2 TRBD1 NA TRBV19 TGTGCCGGAGGACAGGCGACCGCGAACACCGGGGAGCTGTTTTTT CAGGQATANTGELFF
TRBJ2-4 NA once TRBV2 TGTGCCAGTATAGGACTGGTCAAAAACATTCAGTACTTC CASIGLVKNIQYF
TRBJ2-3 NA NA TRBV30 TGTGCCTGGAGCTACTCGTGGGCAGGGAGCACAGATACGCAGTATTTT CAWSYSWAGSTDTQYF
TRBJ2-3 NA NA TRBV13 TGTGCCAGCAGCCCACGACAGGCTTACACAGATACGCAGTATTTT CASSPRQAYTDTQYF
TRBJ2-2 TRBD2 NA TRBV5-1 TGCGCCAGCAGCTGGGGACTAGCGGTAGTTACCGGGGAGCTGTTTTTT CASSWGLAVVTGELFF
TRBJ2-7 TRBD1 NA TRBV27 TGTGCCAGCAGTAGTACCCGGGACAGGGGATTCGCGTACGAGCAGTACTTC CASSSTRDRGFAYEQYF
TRBJ2-5 NA once TRBV7-9 TGTGCCAGCAGCTTACAACTAGCTCAAGAGACCCAGTACTTC CASSLQLAQETQYF
TRBJ2-7 TRBD2 NA TRBV15 TGTGCCACCAGCAGATTAGCGGGGGGATCCTACGAGCAGTACTTC CATSRLAGGSYEQYF
TRBJ1-1 TRBD1 NA TRBV27 TGTGCCAGCAGTTTTAGCGGACAGGGAAGCACTGAAGCTTTCTTT CASSFSGQGSTEAFF
TRBJ1-5 TRBD1 NA TRBV29-1 TGCAGCGTTGTTTTACAGGGGGCAAATCAGCCCCAGCATTTT CSVVLQGANQPQHF
TRBJ1-6 NA few TRBV7-9 TGTGCCAGCAGCTTAGTTTTCGCGAATTCACCCCTCCACTTT CASSLVFANSPLHF
TRBJ2-7 TRBD2 few TRBV27 TGTGCCAGCAGTTTATATGGGACTAGCGACTCCTACGAGCAGTACTTC CASSLYGTSDSYEQYF
TRBJ1-5 NA NA TRBV5-6 TGTGCCAGCAGCCCGAGGTGGGGCCCCAATCAGCCCCAGCATTTT CASSPRWGPNQPQHF
TRBJ2-2 NA NA TRBV21-1 TGTGCCAGCAGCAAATGTAAATCCGGGGAGCTGTTTTTT CASSKCKSGELFF
TRBJ2-5 TRBD1 few TRBV18 TGTGCCAGCTCGTCCGGGACAGGGTTAGGAGAGACCCAGTACTTC CASSSGTGLGETQYF
TRBJ2-5 TRBD2 NA TRBV7-9 TGTGCCAGCAGCTTATTGTCCGCGAAGACTAGCGGAGACGGGGAGACCCAGTACTTC CASSLLSAKTSGDGETQYF
TRBJ2-7 TRBD1 NA TRBV29-1 TGCAGCGTTGAATTAGGGACAGTCTACGAGCAGTACTTC CSVELGTVYEQYF
TRBJ2-2 NA NA TRBV29-1 TGCAGCGTTGAAGACGGGCAGGGGATAACCGGGGAGCTGTTTTTT CSVEDGQGITGELFF
TRBJ1-3 NA NA TRBV6-6 TGTGCCAGCAGTTCGGGACACCGAAACACCATATATTTT CASSSGHRNTIYF
TRBJ2-5 NA few TRBV9 TGTGCCAGCAGCGTAGGGGGGCGCGTTGGTAGAGGGACCCAGTACTTC CASSVGGRVGRGTQYF
TRBJ2-3 NA NA TRBV21-1 TGTGCCAGCAGCAAATGGGAGCAGATTCGCACAGATACGCAGTATTTT CASSKWEQIRTDTQYF
TRBJ1-3 NA few TRBV6-5 TGTGCCAGCAGTTACTCGATGGCCTCATCTGGAAACACCATATATTTT CASSYSMASSGNTIYF
TRBJ2-5 NA once TRBV29-1 TGCAGCGGCCGAACCCTACCGGAGACCCAGTACTTC CSGRTLPETQYF
TRBJ1-5 TRBD1 NA TRBV7-8 TGTGCCAGCAGCTTCGACAGGGGAGGGCAGCCCCAGCATTTT CASSFDRGGQPQHF
TRBJ2-1 NA NA TRBV9 TGTGCCAGCAGCGTAGCAAATGAGCAGTTCTTC CASSVANEQFF
TRBJ2-6 NA NA TRBV30 TGTGCCTGGAGATACCCAGTCTGGTCTGGGGCCAACGTCCTGACTTTC CAWRYPVWSGANVLTF
TRBJ2-7 TRBD2 few TRBV6-5 TGTGCCAGCAGTTACGCGGGGGTCTCCTACGAGCAGTACTTC CASSYAGVSYEQYF
TRBJ2-7 TRBD1 NA TRBV6-6 TGTGCCAGCAGTTACCCCACAGGGGACGAGCAGTACTTC CASSYPTGDEQYF
TRBJ2-7 NA once TRBV5-4 TGTGCCAGCAGCCACGACAGACACTACGAGCAGTACTTC CASSHDRHYEQYF
TRBJ1-3 TRBD1 NA TRBV7-9 TGTGCCAGCAGCTTCGGGGACAGAAAACTCACGCGCTCTGGAAACACCATATATTTT CASSFGDRKLTRSGNTIYF
TRBJ2-5 TRBD2 NA TRBV30 TGTGCCGGGTCGACTAGCGGGGGGGCCTTGGAGACCCAGTACTTC CAGSTSGGALETQYF
TRBJ2-5 TRBD2 NA TRBV4-2 TGTGCCAGCAGCCAAGAGCTAGCGGGGGGTCAAGAGACCCAGTACTTC CASSQELAGGQETQYF
TRBJ1-2 TRBD1 NA TRBV2 TGTGCCAGCAGTGAAGCAGCAATGGTAGGGACAGAACCCTGGAATGGCTACACCTTC CASSEAAMVGTEPWNGYTF
TRBJ2-1 NA NA TRBV7-9 TGTGCCAGCAGCTCACGTCCGCGCTACAATGAGCAGTTCTTC CASSSRPRYNEQFF
TRBJ2-7 TRBD1 NA TRBV7-8 TGTGCCAGCAGCTCCTACGGGACAGAAAGCTCCTACGAGCAGTACTTC CASSSYGTESSYEQYF
TRBJ1-4 NA NA TRBV7-9 TGTGCCAGCAGCCCTGGGGAGAATAATGAAAAACTGTTTTTT CASSPGENNEKLFF
TRBJ2-3 TRBD2 NA TRBV5-1 TGCGCCAGCAGCTTGGTTTACATGTTGGGGGGGGAGAGTCCAGATACGCAGTATTTT CASSLVYMLGGESPDTQYF
TRBJ1-4 TRBD1 medium-sized TRBV28 TGTGCCAGCAGCCGGGGACAGGCCTCTGAAAAACTGTTTTTT CASSRGQASEKLFF
TRBJ2-7 TRBD1 NA TRBV5-1 TGCGCCAGCAGCGTGGGACAGGGGCCCTACGAGCAGTACTTC CASSVGQGPYEQYF